These 22 T cell receptor beta chains came from one sample sequenced in a study of blood T cell repertoires in COVID-19. Sequenced by immunoSEQ multiplex PCR; TCRdb stores in-frame clones only, minus some. The sample consists of 250,000 to 300,000 clones, 75% to 90% of them appearing once. The sequencing input was peripheral blood. These receptors were collected from a woman aged 30 to 39 with active or convalescent COVID-19.

This clone was recorded only once. The V gene is TRBV5-4, the J gene TRBJ2-6; no clear D gene. Trimming took 3 bases from V and 3 from J, leaving 10 bases between them. The germline gives CDR1 SGHNT, CDR2 YYREEE (reference sequence). The CDR3 totals 15 residues. CDR3 amino acids: CASSSPGGGANVLTF. CDR3 sequence (DNA): TGTGCCAGCAGCTCTCCGGGTGGTGGGGCCAACGTCCTGACTTTC.

The rearrangement joins TRBV15 to TRBJ1-4; no reliable D call. CDR3 length: 14 amino acids. From germline, CDR1 is LNHNV and CDR2 YYDKDF (reference sequence). The V end lost 3 bases, the J end lost 0 bases, and 5 bases lay between the germline ends. Written as DNA, the CDR3 is TGTGCCACCAGCAGGAGCTCAACTAATGAAAAACTGTTTTTT. Protein: CATSRSSTNEKLFF.

This chain joins TRBV6-5 and TRBJ1-1; D gene ambiguous. This CDR3 has 15 residues. Germline assignment: CDR1 MNHEY and CDR2 SVGAGI. The germline V and J ends were trimmed by 0 bases and 1 base, with 9 bases remaining between them. CDR3 coding DNA: TGTGCCAGCAGTTACTCGAGTCACCGGAACACTGAAGCTTTCTTT. Translation: CASSYSSHRNTEAFF.

The chain couples TRBV4-3 to TRBJ1-5, with D unclear. This CDR3 is built from 12 residues. CDR1 is LGHNA and CDR2 is YSLEER in the germline V gene. Trimming shortened V by 1 base and J by 5 bases, and 3 bases separated the two germline ends. The CDR3 loop is CASSQGDQPQHF. The CDR3 region has the DNA TGCGCCAGCAGCCAAGGCGATCAGCCCCAGCATTTT.

In this sample, this clone turned up once. This sequence joins TRBV4-2 and TRBJ2-3, with D perhaps matching TRBD2 (7 bases). Germline values: CDR1 LGHNA, CDR2 YNFKEQ. There are 16 residues in the CDR3. Trimming stripped 1 base from V and 1 base from J, with 12 bases between. The CDR3 nucleotides read TGTGCCAGCAGCCAAGGAGGGGGGGGAGGCACAGATACGCAGTATTTT. This encodes CASSQGGGGGTDTQYF.

The chain recombines TRBV4-3 with TRBJ2-2; D uncertain. The CDR3 has 14 amino acids. The germline V gene encodes CDR1 LGHNA and CDR2 YSLEER. The V and J ends lost 2 bases and 3 bases respectively, with 7 bases between them. CDR3 loop: CASSQTVDTGELFF. The CDR3 coding sequence is TGCGCCAGCAGCCAAACGGTAGACACCGGGGAGCTGTTTTTT.

The gene calls are TRBV20-1 and TRBJ1-5, with a tentative D call TRBD1 (5 bases). CDR1 and CDR2 (germline): DFQATT, SNEGSKA (reference sequence). CDR3 length: 17 amino acids. The V and J ends lost 3 bases and 4 bases respectively, with 22 bases between them. CDR3 coding DNA: TGCAGTGCTAGTCTGAGGGGTCGGGGAGGTTGGAATCAGCCCCAGCATTTT. This translates into CSASLRGRGGWNQPQHF.

The chain recombines TRBV28 with TRBJ2-5; no firm D call. This CDR3 has 16 residues. V was shortened by 5 bases and J by 1 base, with 17 bases between the two germline ends. Germline V gene sequence: CDR1 MDHEN, CDR2 SYDVKM. The chain's CDR3 is CASSPTRHVLQETQYF. The CDR3 DNA reads TGTGCCAGCAGTCCCACAAGACATGTTCTCCAAGAGACCCAGTACTTC. The variable domain in full, completed from reference TRBV28 and TRBJ2-5, reads DVKVTQSSRYLVKRTGEKVFLECVQDMDHENMFWYRQDPGLGLRLIYFSYDVKMKEKGDIPEGYSVSREKKERFSLILESASTNQTSMYLCASSPTRHVLQETQYFGPGTRLLVL.

This clone has only a few counts. The J gene is TRBJ2-5, the V gene TRBV27; 12 bases are a match to TRBD2. Germline lookup yields CDR1 MNHEY and CDR2 SMNVEV (reference sequence). The CDR3 extends over 18 amino acids. V dropped 2 bases and J dropped 1; count of bases not matched to a gene: 8. The CDR3 nucleotides read TGTGCCAGCAGTTTAGGGCTAGCGGGGGGGTGGCGCCAAGAGACCCAGTACTTC. Amino acids: CASSLGLAGGWRQETQYF.

The rearrangement joins TRBV19 to TRBJ1-2; 7 positions match TRBD1. V lost 10 bases to trimming and J lost 4 bases; unmatched junction nucleotides: 9. Germline CDR1 reads LNHDA; CDR2 reads SQIVND (reference sequence). This CDR3 contains 13 residues. The CDR3 protein is CATKGGQIYGYTF. Written as DNA, the CDR3 is TGTGCCACCAAAGGGGGACAGATCTATGGCTACACCTTC.

This rearrangement joins TRBV10-3 to TRBJ1-6; D ambiguous. Deletions cut 8 bases from V and 2 bases from J, with 7 bases between. This CDR3 region has 13 residues. CDR1 ENHRY and CDR2 SYGVKD come from the germline V gene. CDR3 region: CAIGGTYNSPLHF. CDR3 DNA: TGTGCCATCGGAGGGACCTATAATTCACCCCTCCACTTT.

The V gene is TRBV5-1, the J gene TRBJ2-5, with D perhaps TRBD2 (6 bases). Germline V gene data show CDR1 as SGHRS and CDR2 as YFSETQ. CDR3 length: 14 amino acids. V was trimmed by 4 bases and J by 7 bases, leaving 17 bases between them. CDR3 in DNA: TGCGCCAGCAGCGTAGGAGGGGCCCCGCGGACCCAGTACTTC. Protein: CASSVGGAPRTQYF.

The rearrangement uses TRBV4-2 and TRBJ2-1; 8 bases align to TRBD1. CDR3 length: 19 residues. V lost 0 bases and J lost 6; bases outside the gene matches: 16. In germline, CDR1 is LGHNA, CDR2 YNFKEQ. CDR3: CASSQDRPPQGAQRNEQFF. The CDR3 DNA sequence: TGTGCCAGCAGCCAAGATAGGCCCCCCCAGGGGGCGCAGCGCAATGAGCAGTTCTTC.

This chain uses TRBV2 with TRBJ2-7; 8 bases line up with TRBD1. CDR1 and CDR2 (germline): SNHLY, FYNNEI. The CDR3 totals 15 residues. Trimming cost V 3 bases and J 0 bases; bases outside gene matches: 4. The DNA of the CDR3 is TGTGCCAGCAGTGATTCCAGGGGGCTCTCCTACGAGCAGTACTTC. Residues: CASSDSRGLSYEQYF.

The V and J genes are TRBV7-9 and TRBJ2-3, with 10 bases matching TRBD1. Germline loops: CDR1 SEHNR, CDR2 FQNEAQ (reference sequence). The V and J ends lost 4 bases and 2 bases, in that order; junction bases with no gene match: 6. The CDR3 has 16 residues. The CDR3 here is CASSYPGTGDTDTQYF. In DNA, the CDR3 is TGTGCCAGCAGCTACCCTGGGACAGGGGACACAGATACGCAGTATTTT.

The chain uses TRBV7-2 and TRBJ1-1; D ambiguous. The germline V gene has CDR1 SGHTA and CDR2 FQGNSA. The V end lost 6 bases, the J end lost 4 bases, and 18 bases lay between the germline ends. The CDR3 is 15 amino acids. This CDR3 is CASRQKGGWGTEAFF. In nucleotides, the CDR3 is TGTGCCAGCAGGCAAAAGGGAGGGTGGGGCACTGAAGCTTTCTTT. The full variable domain, with the rest looked up from reference TRBV7-2 and TRBJ1-1, is GAGVSQSPSNKVTEKGKDVELRCDPISGHTALYWYRQSLGQGLEFLIYFQGNSAPDKSGLPSDRFSAERTGGSVSTLTIQRTQQEDSAVYLCASRQKGGWGTEAFFGQGTRLTVV.

The chain is built from TRBV7-2 and TRBJ1-1, with no clear D. There are 13 residues in the CDR3. V was clipped by 2 bases and J by 4 bases, with 8 bases between them. Germline V gene lookup returns CDR1 SGHTA and CDR2 FQGNSA. This CDR3 reads CASSLQRGTEAFF. CDR3 sequence (DNA): TGTGCCAGCAGCTTACAGCGGGGCACTGAAGCTTTCTTT.

The chain joins TRBV7-2 to TRBJ1-2; possible D gene TRBD1, 6 bases. The CDR3 contains 16 residues. Germline V gene sequence: CDR1 SGHTA, CDR2 FQGNSA. Deletions cut 3 bases from V and 2 bases from J, with 16 bases between. The DNA for the CDR3 is TGTGCCAGCAGCTTCCGTTCCCAGGGGCAAAACTATGGCTACACCTTC. Its translation is CASSFRSQGQNYGYTF. The full variable domain, with the rest looked up from reference TRBV7-2 and TRBJ1-2, is GAGVSQSPSNKVTEKGKDVELRCDPISGHTALYWYRQSLGQGLEFLIYFQGNSAPDKSGLPSDRFSAERTGGSVSTLTIQRTQQEDSAVYLCASSFRSQGQNYGYTFGSGTRLTVV.

The chain has TRBV27 and TRBJ1-2; perhaps TRBD1 as D (6 bases). From germline, CDR1 is MNHEY and CDR2 SMNVEV (reference sequence). V lost 5 bases, J lost 2 bases, and 15 bases lay in between. The CDR3 extends over 15 amino acids. Written as DNA, the CDR3 is TGTGCCAGCAGTCGCCAGGGACATCTCAACTATGGCTACACCTTC. Protein sequence: CASSRQGHLNYGYTF.

The gene calls are TRBV7-2 and TRBJ1-4; possibly TRBD1 for D (5 bases). The germline V gene has CDR1 SGHTA and CDR2 FQGNSA. V lost 3 bases, J lost 8 bases, and 16 bases lay in between. The CDR3 spans 15 residues. The CDR3 sequence is CASSFWVGAREKLFF. The CDR3 DNA sequence: TGTGCCAGCAGCTTCTGGGTTGGGGCGCGGGAAAAACTGTTTTTT. The full variable domain, rest sourced from reference TRBV7-2 and TRBJ1-4, is GAGVSQSPSNKVTEKGKDVELRCDPISGHTALYWYRQSLGQGLEFLIYFQGNSAPDKSGLPSDRFSAERTGGSVSTLTIQRTQQEDSAVYLCASSFWVGAREKLFFGSGTQLSVL.

Notes on this clone: This sample includes further DNA sequences coding for the same CDR3. V is TRBV3-1 (or the pseudogene TRBV3-2) and J is TRBJ2-2; possible D gene TRBD1, 5 bases. Trimming pared 3 bases from V and 7 bases from J, leaving 12 bases between. Germline values: CDR1 LGHDT, CDR2 YNNKEL (reference sequence). This CDR3 is 14 amino acids long. DNA of the CDR3: TGTGCCAGCAGCCAGCCAGACAGTGGCGGGGAGCTGTTTTTT. It yields the protein CASSQPDSGGELFF.

This sequence joins TRBV5-1 and TRBJ2-3; maybe TRBD2 (6 bases). The V end was cut by 1 base, the J end by 0 bases, with 9 bases between. The CDR3 is 15 residues long. Germline assignment: CDR1 SGHRS and CDR2 YFSETQ. CDR3 bases: TGCGCCAGCAGCTTGTGGGGGGAGAGCACAGATACGCAGTATTTT. Amino acid sequence: CASSLWGESTDTQYF.